Listed below are T cell receptor beta chains from one sample, sequenced in a study of CD8 T cells in ankylosing spondylitis. TCRdb re-analysed the 5' RACE reads in MiXCR, keeping a single row per CDR3 protein. The sample contains roughly 700,000 distinct CDR3 sequences, under 20% of which appear only once. Sequences were obtained from blood, either unsorted or a sorted T cell fraction (not recorded which). These receptors originate from a male donor with ankylosing spondylitis. The CDR3 runs from the conserved cysteine through the conserved F or W. A D gene is named only where the DNA matches it firmly. Expanded clones are given a class, and other clones once, few, many or no size at all.

V,J,size,D,length,DNA,CDR3
TRBV7-2,TRBJ2-3,-,-,15,TGTGCCAGCAGCTTAGTAGTGGGCCGGGTGGATACGCAGTATTTT,CASSLVVGRVDTQYF
TRBV7-9,TRBJ1-2,-,-,15,TGTGCCAGCAGCCGCTCCTCGGAACAGGGTTATGGCTACACCTTC,CASSRSSEQGYGYTF
TRBV5-6,TRBJ2-7,-,-,14,TGTGCCAGCAGCTTGGTGAGGGCTGGCTACGAGCAGTACTTC,CASSLVRAGYEQYF
TRBV4-1,TRBJ2-7,few,-,13,TGCGCCAGCAGCCAAGTTGGAGGGGTCGAGCAGTACTTC,CASSQVGGVEQYF
TRBV5-1,TRBJ2-1,-,-,16,TGCGCCAGCAGCTTGATAGGGCGTCCTGAATACAATGAGCAGTTCTTC,CASSLIGRPEYNEQFF
TRBV7-9,TRBJ1-1,many,-,15,TGCGCCAGCAGCTTGGCCCAGGGGATGAACACTGAAGCTTTCTTT,CASSLAQGMNTEAFF
TRBV20-1,TRBJ1-2,-,TRBD1,14,TGCAGTGCTAGAGGCCAGACAGGGGCATCTGGCTACACCTTC,CSARGQTGASGYTF
TRBV6-2/TRBV6-3,TRBJ2-2,-,TRBD2,15,TGTGCCAGCACCCTTAGCGGGAGAGACACCGGGGAGCTGTTTTTT,CASTLSGRDTGELFF
TRBV12-3/TRBV12-4,TRBJ1-2,-,-,13,TGTGCCAGCAGTTCACAGGCCCGGTTGGGCTACACCTTC,CASSSQARLGYTF
TRBV4-3,TRBJ2-5,-,-,14,TGCGCCAGCAGCCAAGATCGTTTAGAGGAGACCCAGTACTTC,CASSQDRLEETQYF
TRBV2,TRBJ2-1,-,-,16,TGTGCCAGCAGTGACCCGGCAGGGTTTCACTACAATGAGCAGTTCTTC,CASSDPAGFHYNEQFF
TRBV6-5,TRBJ2-5,few,-,13,TGTGCCAGCAGTTACCAGCGTCAAGAGACCCAGTACTTC,CASSYQRQETQYF
TRBV7-9,TRBJ1-2,once,-,13,TGTGCCAGCAGCTCTTATCTTGGGGGTGGCTACACCTTC,CASSSYLGGGYTF
TRBV5-1,TRBJ2-7,-,TRBD1,14,TGCGCCAGCAGCTTAAGGACAGGAGAAAGCGAGCAGTACTTC,CASSLRTGESEQYF
TRBV7-3,TRBJ2-3,-,-,16,TGTGCCAGCAGCTTATATACGGCGGGCCCCACAGATACGCAGTATTTT,CASSLYTAGPTDTQYF
TRBV4-2,TRBJ2-7,-,TRBD1,16,TGTGCCAGCAGCCAAGATCCCGGGACAGGCTCCTACGAGCAGTACTTC,CASSQDPGTGSYEQYF
TRBV30,TRBJ1-1,-,-,13,TGTGCCTGGAGTATTTTTGAGGGACTTGAAGCTTTCTTT,CAWSIFEGLEAFF
TRBV12-3/TRBV12-4,TRBJ2-1,-,TRBD1,15,TGTGCCAGCAGTGACAGGGGGCCTATAACCAATGAGCAGTTCTTC,CASSDRGPITNEQFF
TRBV6-2/TRBV6-3,TRBJ2-6,many,-,16,TGTGCCAGCAGTCGCTGGGAGGTTTCCGGGGCCAACGTCCTGACTTTC,CASSRWEVSGANVLTF
TRBV6-2/TRBV6-3,TRBJ1-1,many,-,14,TGTGCCAGCAGTTTGGCGAATCTGAACACTGAAGCTTTCTTT,CASSLANLNTEAFF
TRBV28,TRBJ2-7,-,-,11,TGTGCCAGCAGTACAATGTACGAGCAGTACTTC,CASSTMYEQYF
TRBV6-6,TRBJ1-2,-,-,13,TGTGCCAGCAGTTACTCCCCTGAATATGGCTACACCTTC,CASSYSPEYGYTF